This entry lists 19 T cell receptor beta chains sequenced from one sample in a study of T cells after yellow fever vaccination. One entry per CDR3 protein, called by TCRdb with MiXCR from the 5' RACE reads. The sample has more than 45,000 distinct CDR3 sequences, approximately 5.5% seen once. Sequencing used PBMCs, either bulk or a sorted T-cell subset (CD4+, CD8+, memory, or dextramer-sorted; not recorded which), obtained on the day of the yellow fever booster vaccination. Receptors were obtained from a man aged 18 to 30 who received the YFV17D yellow fever vaccine.

This clonotype has ten or more counts. The chain recombines TRBV20-1 with TRBJ1-2; D gene ambiguous. V lost 5 bases and J 5 bases, leaving 15 bases between the germline ends. Germline-derived CDR1 and CDR2 are DFQATT and SNEGSKA (reference sequence). The CDR3 is made up of 13 amino acids. The CDR3 DNA is TGCAGTGCTGGGAGACTAAGGCCTTATGGCTACACCTTC. Its translation is CSAGRLRPYGYTF.

The V and J genes are TRBV4-1 and TRBJ1-2, with 8 bases fitting TRBD1. The germline V gene has CDR1 MGHRA and CDR2 YSYEKL. The CDR3 length is 16 residues. V was clipped by 3 bases and J by 8 bases; unmatched bases: 14. The CDR3 DNA reads TGCGCCAGCAGCCAGGCAGGGGGCATCTCCCCCGGCGGCTACACCTTC. Translating it yields CASSQAGGISPGGYTF.

This clonotype has a count of ten or more. The chain links TRBV2 to TRBJ2-5; D remains ambiguous. From germline, CDR1 is SNHLY and CDR2 FYNNEI. This CDR3 is built from 12 residues. V shed 1 base and J shed 3 bases, with 3 bases lying between them. The CDR3 here is CASSEVKETQYF. CDR3 bases: TGTGCCAGCAGTGAAGTAAAAGAGACCCAGTACTTC.

This sequence joins TRBV12-3 or TRBV12-4 and TRBJ1-5; tentatively, D is TRBD1 (5 bases). V lost 6 bases and J lost 9, with 18 bases in between. CDR3 size: 14 residues. The CDR3 nucleotides are TGTGCCAGCAGCCCTTGGGGGAGTCATCGGCCCCAGCATTTT. Its protein product is CASSPWGSHRPQHF.

This clonotype appeared many times. The CDR3 DNA sequence: TGTGCCAGCAGCTCCTATAACACCGGGGAGCTGTTTTTT. Its translation is CASSSYNTGELFF. The chain employs TRBV9 and TRBJ2-2; D not certain. The germline V gene encodes CDR1 SGDLS and CDR2 YYNGEE. The V end lost 4 bases, the J end lost 2 bases, and 6 bases lay between the germline ends. The CDR3 covers 13 residues.

A few counts support this clonotype. This chain joins TRBV4-1 and TRBJ1-5; D perhaps matches TRBD1 (5 bases). The germline V gene has CDR1 MGHRA and CDR2 YSYEKL. The CDR3 spans 17 residues. The ends were cut back, 1 base at V and 0 bases at J, with 13 bases in the middle. CDR3 region: CASSQVVGGSSNQPQHF. The CDR3 region has the DNA TGCGCCAGCAGCCAAGTGGTGGGGGGGAGTAGCAATCAGCCCCAGCATTTT.

In its sample, this clonotype was seen many times. The rearrangement links TRBV20-1 to TRBJ2-2, with 12 bases identical to TRBD2. The CDR3 is 17 residues long. In germline, CDR1 is DFQATT, CDR2 SNEGSKA (reference sequence). The V segment lost 3 bases and the J segment 0 bases; nucleotides outside the gene matches: 5. The CDR3 nucleotides are TGCAGTGCTAGGTCCTCTAGCGGGGGGGCGAACACCGGGGAGCTGTTTTTT. Translated, it gives CSARSSSGGANTGELFF.

The chain links TRBV4-1 to TRBJ1-5, with D uncertain. This CDR3 region has 14 residues. From germline, CDR1 is MGHRA and CDR2 YSYEKL. V was pared by 1 base and J by 4 bases, with 8 bases between. The CDR3 sequence is CASSQVPGNQPQHF. CDR3 DNA sequence: TGCGCCAGCAGCCAAGTACCCGGTAATCAGCCCCAGCATTTT.

The J gene is TRBJ1-6, the V gene TRBV7-6; no clear D. V lost 5 bases to trimming and J lost 8 bases, with 13 bases between them. CDR1 and CDR2 from the germline V gene are SGHVS and FNYEAQ. This CDR3 has 14 residues. CDR3 sequence reads: CASSAEYTDSPLHF. The CDR3 bases are TGTGCCAGCAGCGCCGAATACACGGATTCACCCCTCCACTTT.

Many counts were recorded for this clonotype. This sequence joins TRBV4-3 and TRBJ2-7; no firm D call. CDR3 size: 16 residues. Trimming took 1 base from V and 0 from J, leaving 13 bases between them. CDR1 is LGHNA, CDR2 YSLEER, per germline. CDR3 coding DNA: TGCGCCAGCAGCCAAGGGATCAACAGCATCTCCTACGAGCAGTACTTC. Translating it yields CASSQGINSISYEQYF.

This clonotype occurred many times. This chain connects TRBV7-2 to TRBJ2-3; 8 bases match TRBD2. This CDR3 is built from 17 residues. V was clipped by 0 bases and J by 4 bases; unmatched bases: 9. Germline V gene data show CDR1 as SGHTA and CDR2 as FQGNSA. CDR3 nucleotide sequence: TGTGCCAGCAGCTTAGCGAGCGGGGGACCCCTGGCAGATACGCAGTATTTT. Translated: CASSLASGGPLADTQYF.

This clonotype appeared many times. This chain joins TRBV4-3 and TRBJ2-3, with a possible D match to TRBD1 (5 bases). V lost 4 bases and J 1 base, leaving 12 bases between the germline ends. This CDR3 has 15 residues. CDR1 is LGHNA, CDR2 YSLEER, per germline. Here the CDR3 DNA reads TGCGCCAGCAGCCCACGATGGGGCGGCACAGATACGCAGTATTTT. Translation gives CASSPRWGGTDTQYF.

This clonotype has only a few counts. The CDR3 bases are TGCAGCGTTGAAGGGACAGGGCAGTCTGGAAACACCATATATTTT. Translating gives CSVEGTGQSGNTIYF. The chain carries TRBV29-1 and TRBJ1-3; 8 nucleotides agree with TRBD1. This CDR3 spans 15 amino acids. The germline CDR1 and CDR2 sequences are SQVTM and ANQGSEA. J lost 1 base, V lost 1 base, and 3 bases had no gene match.

This clonotype has only a few counts. J is TRBJ2-2 and V is TRBV5-1; 12 positions agree with TRBD2. CDR1 and CDR2 (germline): SGHRS, YFSETQ. The CDR3 covers 17 residues. The junction had 4 bases not matched to a gene; V was cut back by 4 bases and J by 0 bases. CDR3 loop: CASSMTSGGANTGELFF. The CDR3 nucleotides are TGCGCCAGCAGCATGACTAGCGGGGGCGCGAACACCGGGGAGCTGTTTTTT.

The chain uses TRBV9 and TRBJ2-1, with 7 positions matching TRBD1. The CDR3 runs to 13 residues. Germline CDR1 is SGDLS and CDR2 is YYNGEE. V gave up 2 bases and J gave up 5 bases; unmatched junction bases: 1. Written as DNA, the CDR3 is TGTGCCAGCAGCGTCCAGGGGGACAATGAGCAGTTCTTC. Translation gives CASSVQGDNEQFF. The entire variable domain, with the rest obtained from reference TRBV9 and TRBJ2-1, is as follows: DSGVTQTPKHLITATGQRVTLRCSPRSGDLSVYWYQQSLDQGLQFLIQYYNGEERAKGNILERFSAQQFPDLHSELNLSSLELGDSALYFCASSVQGDNEQFFGPGTRLTVL.

Only a few counts were recorded for this clonotype. The chain recombines TRBV4-3 with TRBJ1-4; TRBD1 is a possible D gene (5 bases). Trimming took 0 bases from V and 6 from J, leaving 17 bases between them. The germline CDR1 and CDR2 sequences are LGHNA and YSLEER. CDR3 length: 17 residues. The chain's CDR3 is CASSQDWVAGLYEKLFF. The CDR3 region has the DNA TGCGCCAGCAGCCAAGATTGGGTTGCAGGGCTCTATGAAAAACTGTTTTTT.

The rearrangement joins TRBV9 to TRBJ2-2, with a possible D match to TRBD1 (6 bases). CDR1 is SGDLS and CDR2 is YYNGEE in the germline V gene. Trimming stripped 1 base from V and 1 base from J, with 14 bases between. This CDR3 spans 17 amino acids. The CDR3 nucleotides read TGTGCCAGCAGCGTATCAGGGGACATCCTGAACACCGGGGAGCTGTTTTTT. It translates to CASSVSGDILNTGELFF.

The rearrangement joins TRBV12-3 or TRBV12-4 to TRBJ1-5; tentatively, D is TRBD1 (5 bases). The CDR3 length is 14 residues. V shed 4 bases and J shed 3 bases, with 10 bases lying between them. Here the CDR3 reads CASSWDGNNQPQHF. The CDR3 region has the DNA TGTGCCAGCAGTTGGGACGGTAACAATCAGCCCCAGCATTTT.

This clonotype was detected ten times or more. The chain recombines TRBV7-9 with TRBJ2-7; TRBD1 is a possible D gene (5 bases). CDR1 and CDR2 (germline): SEHNR, FQNEAQ (reference sequence). The CDR3 consists of 13 residues. V gave up 1 base and J gave up 6 bases, with 10 bases separating them. CDR3 sequence (DNA): TGTGCCAGCAGCTTAGGAGTAAGGGGCGAGCAGTACGTC. As protein: CASSLGVRGEQYV.